There are a few counts of the clone carrying this T cell receptor beta chain. The germline gives CDR1 MGHRA, CDR2 YSYEKL. V shed 7 bases and J shed 4 bases, with 13 bases lying between them. The CDR3 contains 14 residues. The method was immunoSEQ multiplex PCR; TCRdb's version includes in-frame clones alone and lacks a portion of them. The repertoire holds roughly 100,000 clones, 84% seen once, with approximately 3% in the top ten. The data derive from a study of T cell clones after liver transplantation. Study context: Third-party-reactive TCRbeta sequences from pre-transplant mixed lymphocyte reactions served as antigen-independent comparators.

This sample comprised CD4+ T cells from blood, obtained 45 to 50 months after liver transplant. J is TRBJ2-2 and V is TRBV4-1; no reliable D call. The origin of this receptor is a human patient who received a liver transplant. Some of the T cells might come from the graft donor. The CDR3 loop reads CASTPSALTGELFF. CDR3 DNA: TGCGCCAGCACCCCTTCGGCGCTCACCGGGGAGCTGTTTTTT.